This section outlines one T cell receptor (beta chain) sequence together with its context. The data were taken from a study of technical replicates of blood from a few donors. V lost 3 bases, J lost 4 bases, and 2 bases stayed unmatched. The CDR3 length is 13 residues. Germline CDR1 is ENHRY and CDR2 is SYGVKD. Method: immunoSEQ multiplex PCR; TCRdb's copy keeps in-frame clones and lacks some. The table has 40,000 to 55,000 clones, about 96% seen once. The chain uses TRBV10-3 and TRBJ1-2, with 7 bases matching TRBD1. The sequencing sample was made of T cells isolated from PBMCs. This clonotype was sampled from a human donor in good health. The CDR3 loop is CAISEGGVYGYTF. CDR3 in DNA: TGTGCCATCAGTGAAGGGGGCGTCTATGGCTACACCTTC.